This T cell receptor (beta chain) was profiled in a study of T cells after yellow fever vaccination (dated by TCRdb to between 2018 and 2020). Study-level background: The SMART-Seq v4 Ultra Low Input RNA kit was used to prepare libraries from fractions with low cell numbers. Bulk TCR alpha and beta repertoires were sequenced longitudinally to track T-cell clones before and after primary and booster YFV17D yellow fever vaccination. Two healthy male donors, one aged 18 to 29 and one aged 30 to 39 years, were included in the cohort. Bulk PBMC replicates and cell subsets were isolated from blood drawn at multiple timepoints before and after both primary and secondary immunization. Broader findings and caveats from the paper: A small share of clonotypes was detected in both CD4 and CD8 compartments, with the overlap likely arising from convergent recombination. Because only two donors were included in the study, the extent to which the findings can be generalized is limited. Computational filtering was needed because FACS-sorted repertoires could contain abundant contaminating clonotypes from the bulk population. Compared with the primary T-cell response, the secondary T-cell response was weaker but faster, peaking on day 5 rather than day 15. Most clones expanded after primary vaccination were re-detected after the booster (approximately 95% of CD4 and around 88% of CD8), suggesting broad memory maintenance.

The germline V gene (reference sequence) supplies CDR1 LNHDA and CDR2 SQIVND. The CDR3 holds 17 amino acids from the cysteine to the phenylalanine. Of all the DNA, just the CDR3 is kept, 51 bases in frame from base 1. The germline V end is reduced by 4 bases and the J end by 1 base; junction bases left unmatched: 12. Taken with the paper, the label for treatment or condition translates to: live attenuated yellow fever vaccine strain. At each blood-draw timepoint, two biological replicates of bulk PBMCs were obtained. A standard Ficoll-Paque protocol was used to isolate PBMCs from peripheral blood. RNA was extracted with TriZol from bulk PBMCs, CD4 and CD8 fractions, and dextramer-positive and dextramer-negative fractions. Note on this clonotype: Its recognized antigen is unknown. No qualities accompany the bases; no much larger clone lies one base away.

TCR cDNA was synthesized by 5'RACE template switching, which introduced a universal primer site and unique molecular identifiers. Priming for cDNA synthesis came from both the TCR alpha and TCR beta constant segments. Library amplification involved two PCR steps, and the second step added sample barcodes and sequencing adapters. Libraries were sequenced on Illumina HiSeq 2500 (2x100 bp) or NovaSeq (2x150 bp). The source study handled its data this way. Reads were demultiplexed and collapsed into UMI consensus sequences with MIGEC, and V(D)J alignment was performed with MiXCR. Vaccine-responding clonotypes were defined with edgeR using replicate PBMC samples, requiring FDR below 0.01 and a log2 fold change above 5 up to day 15. Each bulk clonotype received a CD4 or CD8 identity based on whether the sequenced CD4 or CD8 repertoire contained that clonotype at higher abundance. In-frame beta chains were kept once TCRdb had trimmed the public reads at Q25 with fastp and called clones with MiXCR. Rows merge per CDR3 protein into single entries with the most common DNA and genes. These V and J calls originate from TCRdb's pipeline instead of the authors' own analysis. The sample table contains approximately 550,000 distinct CDR3 sequences; only one count was recorded for approximately 12% of them. Together, the top ten hold 11% to 15% of the sample.

Recombination connected TRBV19 to TRBJ1-1; 7 nucleotides in the junction match TRBD1. The clonotype originates from a young man who received the YFV17D yellow fever vaccine. The specimen was PBMCs, collected on the day of the yellow fever booster vaccination. The nucleotide sequence is given as TGTGCCAGTAGTAAACCACAGGGGCCCCCGGGGAACACTGAAGCTTTCTTT. It translates to CASSKPQGPPGNTEAFF.